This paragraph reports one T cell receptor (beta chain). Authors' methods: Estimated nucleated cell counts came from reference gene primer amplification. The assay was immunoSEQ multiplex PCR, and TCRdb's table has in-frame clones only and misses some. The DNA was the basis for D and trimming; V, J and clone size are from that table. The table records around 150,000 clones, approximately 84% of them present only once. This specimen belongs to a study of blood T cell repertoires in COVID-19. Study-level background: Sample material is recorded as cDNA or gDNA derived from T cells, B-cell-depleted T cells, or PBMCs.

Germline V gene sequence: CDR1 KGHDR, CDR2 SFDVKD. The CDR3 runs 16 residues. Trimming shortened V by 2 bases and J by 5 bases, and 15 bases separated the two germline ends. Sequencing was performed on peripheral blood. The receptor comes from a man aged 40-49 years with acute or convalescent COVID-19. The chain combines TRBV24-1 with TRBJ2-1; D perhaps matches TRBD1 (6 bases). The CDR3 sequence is CATSDYQGIRDNEQFF. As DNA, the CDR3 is TGTGCCACCAGTGATTATCAGGGGATACGAGACAATGAGCAGTTCTTC.